This T cell receptor beta chain is drawn from a study of T cells in Graves' hyperthyroidism and ophthalmopathy. The CDR3 consists of 13 residues. Deletions cut 4 bases from V and 3 bases from J, with 11 bases between. CDR1 and CDR2 from the germline V gene are SGDLS and YYNGEE. Amplified regions were TCR beta CDR3 sequences from RNA transcripts. HTBI primers were employed in a first-round RT-PCR of the TCR CDR3. TCRdb reprocessed the multiplex PCR reads via MiXCR and lists one record per CDR3 protein. The sample records about 400,000 distinct CDR3 sequences, about 14% being singletons. Many counts were recorded for this clonotype.

The clonotype originates from a man aged 45-65 years with Graves' ophthalmopathy. The sample was blood. V is TRBV9 and J is TRBJ2-7; no firm D call. Written as DNA, the CDR3 is TGTGCCAGCAGCAAAGGAACTAACTACGAGCAGTACTTC. Its protein product is CASSKGTNYEQYF.